What follows are 20 T cell receptor beta chains derived from one specimen sequenced in a study of blood T cell repertoires in COVID-19. Profiling relied on immunoSEQ multiplex PCR, and the TCRdb table lists in-frame clones only, not all of them. The sample consists of under 95,000 clones, approximately 83% of them appearing once. Sequenced sample: peripheral blood. The receptors come from a woman aged 80 or older with acute or convalescent COVID-19.

The DNA for the CDR3 is TGTGCCACTGCCGGGACAGGGGACGAGCAGTACTTC. Its translation is CATAGTGDEQYF. This chain connects TRBV10-3 to TRBJ2-7, with TRBD1 matching over 10 bases. The V segment lost 10 bases and the J segment 5 bases; nucleotides outside the gene matches: 5. The CDR3 runs 12 residues. Germline CDR1 ENHRY, CDR2 SYGVKD.

This sequence joins TRBV7-9 and TRBJ2-7; TRBD2 matches at 9 bases. With 5 bases clipped from V and 1 base from J, the junction kept 9 bases outside the gene matches. Looked up from germline, CDR1 is SEHNR and CDR2 is FQNEAQ (reference sequence). The CDR3 spans 16 residues. CDR3 sequence: CASSPPGGGASYEQYF. CDR3 in DNA: TGTGCCAGCAGCCCCCCCGGCGGGGGGGCATCCTACGAGCAGTACTTC.

The chain couples TRBV6-2 or TRBV6-3 to TRBJ2-2, with 7 bases aligning to TRBD1. Germline CDR1 MNHEY, CDR2 SVGEGT. The CDR3 has 18 residues. The junction had 11 bases not matched to a gene; V was cut back by 4 bases and J by 0 bases. The CDR3 DNA is TGTGCCAGCAGTTTGTCAGGCAGGGGGTTCCCGAACACCGGGGAGCTGTTTTTT. Translating gives CASSLSGRGFPNTGELFF.

There are a few counts of this clone. The rearrangement joins TRBV9 to TRBJ2-7; no clear D. CDR3 length: 14 residues. Trimming left V 0 bases short and J 0 bases short, with 7 bases between. The germline gives CDR1 SGDLS, CDR2 YYNGEE. The CDR3 DNA reads as TGTGCCAGCAGCGTAGATCTCTCCTCCTACGAGCAGTACTTC. Its translation: CASSVDLSSYEQYF.

This clone has just one count. V is TRBV28 and J is TRBJ1-4; 7 nucleotides match TRBD1. Germline lookup yields CDR1 MDHEN and CDR2 SYDVKM. The ends lost 1 base at V and 7 bases at J; junction bases unmatched: 6. The CDR3 is 15 residues long. CDR3 loop: CASSLLLAGGEKLFF. DNA of the CDR3: TGTGCCAGCAGTTTATTATTGGCAGGGGGTGAAAAACTGTTTTTT.

This chain's CDR3 is CASSKLAGQTYGYTF. In DNA form, the CDR3 reads TGTGCCAGCAGCAAGCTGGCGGGACAGACTTATGGCTACACCTTC. This sequence joins TRBV5-8 and TRBJ1-2, with 7 bases aligning to TRBD1. This CDR3 has 15 residues. Per the germline V gene, CDR1 is SGHTS and CDR2 is YDEGEE. With V trimmed by 4 bases and J by 5 bases, 11 bases remained unmatched.

The rearrangement uses TRBV6-5 and TRBJ2-7; 10 nucleotides line up with TRBD2. The CDR3 has 14 amino acids. Germline-derived CDR1 and CDR2 are MNHEY and SVGAGI. V trimming: 7 bases; J trimming: 6 bases; junction bases outside the gene matches: 9. The chain's CDR3 is CASKPSGRFLEQYF. CDR3 nucleotide sequence: TGTGCCAGCAAACCTAGCGGGAGATTTCTCGAGCAGTACTTC.

The chain is built from TRBV10-3 and TRBJ1-4; 8 positions agree with TRBD1. Germline values: CDR1 ENHRY, CDR2 SYGVKD. The V segment lost 6 bases and the J segment 3 bases; nucleotides outside the gene matches: 3. The CDR3 runs 14 residues. CDR3 coding DNA: TGTGCCATCAGCCCGACAGGGGCTAATGAAAAACTGTTTTTT. Amino acid sequence: CAISPTGANEKLFF.

About this clone itself: The junction shows a germline mismatch at one end, possibly a read error. The CDR3 DNA is TGTGCCAGCAGTGAGGGGACTAGCGGGAACCAACGCCATTTT. Its translation: CASSEGTSGNQRHF. The chain is built from TRBV2 and TRBJ2-3; 13 nucleotides line up with TRBD2. The CDR3 spans 14 residues. Germline assignment: CDR1 SNHLY and CDR2 FYNNEI.

The chain is built from TRBV5-4 and TRBJ2-1; TRBD1 matches at 7 bases. Germline trimming cut 4 bases from V and 9 bases from J; bases unmatched to any gene: 7. Germline values: CDR1 SGHNT, CDR2 YYREEE (reference sequence). The CDR3 is 13 residues long. Here the CDR3 DNA reads TGTGCCAGCAGCATGGACAGGCAGGGTGAGCAGTTCTTC. It specifies CASSMDRQGEQFF.

V and J are TRBV19 and TRBJ2-3; a possible D gene is TRBD2 (6 bases). The CDR3 consists of 15 residues. Per germline, CDR1 LNHDA and CDR2 SQIVND (reference sequence). Deletions cut 2 bases from V and 1 base from J, with 10 bases between. CDR3 nucleotide sequence: TGTGCCAGTAGTATAATGGCTAGCGGCACAGATACGCAGTATTTT. It specifies CASSIMASGTDTQYF.

V usage is TRBV11-1 and J usage is TRBJ1-4; D unclear. This CDR3 region has 15 residues. Germline V gene sequence: CDR1 SGHAT, CDR2 FQDESV (reference sequence). V was clipped by 2 bases and J by 4 bases, with 11 bases between them. Here the CDR3 DNA reads TGTGCCAGCAGCTTATCACCCGGGAGTAATGAAAAACTGTTTTTT. Protein sequence: CASSLSPGSNEKLFF.

CDR3 nucleotide sequence: TGTGCTAGTGGACAAACGGACAGCCAAGAGACCCAGTACTTC. It yields the protein CASGQTDSQETQYF. The V call is TRBV12-5, the J call TRBJ2-5; D perhaps matches TRBD1 (6 bases). V was clipped by 6 bases and J by 1 base, with 12 bases between them. The CDR3 has 14 residues. Per germline, CDR1 LGHNT and CDR2 FRNRAP.

This chain connects TRBV9 to TRBJ2-2; 9 nucleotides line up with TRBD1. Losses at the gene ends were 4 bases for V and 4 bases for J; bases not matched to a gene: 8. The V gene's germline CDR1 is SGDLS and CDR2 YYNGEE. The CDR3 totals 16 residues. The CDR3 sequence: CASSLTGGAGTGELFF. CDR3 nucleotide sequence: TGTGCCAGCAGCCTAACAGGGGGCGCGGGCACCGGGGAGCTGTTTTTT. The full variable domain, completed using reference TRBV9 and TRBJ2-2, is DSGVTQTPKHLITATGQRVTLRCSPRSGDLSVYWYQQSLDQGLQFLIQYYNGEERAKGNILERFSAQQFPDLHSELNLSSLELGDSALYFCASSLTGGAGTGELFFGEGSRLTVL.

The chain joins TRBV5-1 to TRBJ1-3; D not resolved. Trimming cost V 0 bases and J 0 bases, with 13 bases left between them. Germline-derived CDR1 and CDR2 are SGHRS and YFSETQ. This CDR3 has 17 amino acids. This CDR3 is CASSLESPLYSGNTIYF. The CDR3, as DNA: TGCGCCAGCAGCTTGGAAAGTCCACTCTACTCTGGAAACACCATATATTTT.

The rearrangement links TRBV5-1 to TRBJ2-1; 10 bases line up with TRBD2. This CDR3 contains 15 residues. Unmatched junction bases numbered 6, after V lost 1 base and J lost 8 bases. CDR1 is SGHRS, CDR2 YFSETQ, per germline. CDR3 in DNA: TGCGCCAGCAGCTTGCCTAGCGGGAGAGTCCATGAGCAGTTCTTC. As protein: CASSLPSGRVHEQFF. The variable domain in full, with the rest retrieved from reference TRBV5-1 and TRBJ2-1, is KAGVTQTPRYLIKTRGQQVTLSCSPISGHRSVSWYQQTPGQGLQFLFEYFSETQRNKGNFPGRFSGRQFSNSRSEMNVSTLELGDSALYLCASSLPSGRVHEQFFGPGTRLTVL.

The chain is built from TRBV7-9 and TRBJ2-3; D is undetermined. The germline gives CDR1 SEHNR, CDR2 FQNEAQ (reference sequence). The length of the CDR3 is 11 residues. V was shortened by 7 bases and J by 6 bases, with 8 bases between the two germline ends. The CDR3 DNA follows: TGTGCCAGCATCCTAACGGATACGCAGTATTTT. Translation: CASILTDTQYF.

CDR3 in DNA: TGTGCCAGCAGCGGGTCTGCCTCATATGGCTACACCTTC. This encodes CASSGSASYGYTF. The genes are TRBV6-5 and TRBJ1-2; D uncertain. This CDR3 has 13 amino acids. V lost 6 bases to trimming and J lost 5 bases, with 13 bases between them. The germline V gene encodes CDR1 MNHEY and CDR2 SVGAGI.

This chain uses TRBV7-2 with TRBJ2-5; 11 nucleotides agree with TRBD1. The CDR3 extends over 14 amino acids. After removal of 5 bases from V and 5 bases from J, the junction contained 4 bases not matched to a gene. Germline lookup yields CDR1 SGHTA and CDR2 FQGNSA. The CDR3: CASSIGQGAETQYF. The CDR3 DNA sequence: TGTGCCAGCAGCATCGGACAGGGGGCGGAGACCCAGTACTTC.

The V gene is TRBV19, the J gene TRBJ1-2; D not resolved. V lost 6 bases and J 0 bases, leaving 11 bases between the germline ends. The CDR3 spans 14 residues. The germline gives CDR1 LNHDA, CDR2 SQIVND (reference sequence). The CDR3 loop is CASRPPRANYGYTF. The CDR3 nucleotides are TGTGCCAGTAGACCCCCGCGGGCTAACTATGGCTACACCTTC.